The T cell receptor (beta chain) described here comes from a study of T cell changes during pregnancy in multiple sclerosis. From germline, CDR1 is MNHEY and CDR2 SMNVEV (reference sequence). V lost 5 bases to trimming and J lost 1 base, with 9 bases between them. This CDR3 spans 13 amino acids. Method: immunoSEQ multiplex PCR; TCRdb's copy keeps in-frame clones and lacks some. Altogether about 93,000 clones are present, roughly 90% being singletons, with the ten largest covering around 0.93%. Sequenced material: peripheral blood, taken before pregnancy. The clonotype was recovered from a female donor with multiple sclerosis, enrolled in a pregnancy study. V gene TRBV27 combines with J gene TRBJ2-7; D is possibly TRBD1 (6 bases). In nucleotides, the CDR3 is TGTGCCAGCAGTCTAGGGACATCCTACGAGCAGTACTTC. Protein: CASSLGTSYEQYF.